This paragraph reports one T cell receptor beta chain. The sample comes from a study of cytomegalovirus exposure and HLA in healthy donors. Trimming took 5 bases from V and 3 from J; bases not matched to a gene: 6. Germline values: CDR1 SGHTA, CDR2 FQGNSA. CDR3 size: 15 residues. The PCR made use of 60 Vbeta and 13 Jbeta primers. Here immunoSEQ multiplex PCR was the method, and the copy in TCRdb shows in-frame clones only, minus some. Of approximately 290,000 clones detected, about 80% appear once; the ten largest clones hold about 0.29%. The sequenced sample was PBMCs. The chain is built from TRBV7-2 and TRBJ1-2; 10 positions agree with TRBD1. This receptor was identified in a girl aged 2 to 9 in good health and CMV-seronegative. The CDR3 reads CASSPRQGADYGYTF. The DNA of the CDR3 is TGTGCCAGCAGCCCGCGACAGGGGGCTGACTATGGCTACACCTTC. The full variable domain, with the rest looked up from reference TRBV7-2 and TRBJ1-2, is GAGVSQSPSNKVTEKGKDVELRCDPISGHTALYWYRQSLGQGLEFLIYFQGNSAPDKSGLPSDRFSAERTGGSVSTLTIQRTQQEDSAVYLCASSPRQGADYGYTFGSGTRLTVV.